This record concerns one TCR beta chain sequence. It has no known antigen specificity. Base quality data are lacking; no much larger clone is found one base away. The donors were included in the validation cohort of over a hundred subjects, a group kept apart from the approximately 700-subject first cohort. Libraries came from the immunoSEQ multiplex PCR assay. The study's processing was this. A statistical classification framework was developed to diagnose cytomegalovirus status using the catalog of TCR beta chain sequences. TCRdb limited this immuneACCESS table to in-frame rearrangements with V and J called. A share of clones is missing; checked studies link under half to unresolved V genes, and the rest is unexplained. That table furnishes V, J and clone size, whereas the DNA furnished D and trimming. Present in this sample are over 65,000 clones, 85% to 95% of which were seen just once. The ten largest clonotypes hold 1.5% to 2% of the sample.

Relative to germline, V is missing 0 bases and J is missing 7 bases, with 8 bases of the junction outside any gene match. From the cysteine through the phenylalanine, the CDR3 covers 16 amino acids. CDR3 DNA is the only sequence kept; it has 48 bases, read in frame from the first base. In the germline V gene, CDR1 corresponds to SGHDT and CDR2 to YYEEEE. The data belong to a study of cytomegalovirus exposure and HLA in healthy donors (dated by TCRdb to about 2017). In terms of the full investigation: The 500 to 800 repertoires of the first cohort and the 110 or so validation repertoires were produced on the same platform, according to a later analysis. The study was designed to test whether signatures of past pathogen exposure could be identified by cataloging public T cell receptors. Besides the first cohort of about 730 subjects, a separate validation cohort made up of some 110 different subjects was used. The study combined high-throughput TCR immunosequencing, statistical association of individual TCRs with disease status, and machine learning to predict cytomegalovirus infection status. The study at large found these results: A few of the identified cytomegalovirus-associated TCR beta chains were confirmed in vitro to be specific for cytomegalovirus antigens. Subsequent analysis determined that TCRs grouped into clusters in the first cohort also showed a tendency toward co-occurrence across the 130 or so validation repertoires, and 85% to 95% of cluster scores exceeded 0. The authors suggested that the approach could potentially be extended to other disease states and immunological phenotypes. Cytomegalovirus status was reported to be diagnosed by the classifier with high specificity and sensitivity in both the original and validation cohorts. Most TCR sequences were seen in very few donors, while some public TCRs were found in many individuals. A later analysis lacked HLA typing for the validation cohort, so it scored co-occurrence in that cohort across all 110 or so repertoires. The study listed approximately 160 TCR beta chains as associated with cytomegalovirus.

The rearranged chain carries TRBV5-6 and TRBJ2-1, and 9 junctional nucleotides match TRBD2. The sample was PBMCs. This clonotype was obtained from a woman between 18 and 29 years old in good health and CMV-seropositive. For the CDR3, the sequence is CASSLGRGGSWNEQFF. DNA sequence: TGTGCCAGCAGCTTGGGGCGGGGGGGTTCATGGAATGAGCAGTTCTTC.